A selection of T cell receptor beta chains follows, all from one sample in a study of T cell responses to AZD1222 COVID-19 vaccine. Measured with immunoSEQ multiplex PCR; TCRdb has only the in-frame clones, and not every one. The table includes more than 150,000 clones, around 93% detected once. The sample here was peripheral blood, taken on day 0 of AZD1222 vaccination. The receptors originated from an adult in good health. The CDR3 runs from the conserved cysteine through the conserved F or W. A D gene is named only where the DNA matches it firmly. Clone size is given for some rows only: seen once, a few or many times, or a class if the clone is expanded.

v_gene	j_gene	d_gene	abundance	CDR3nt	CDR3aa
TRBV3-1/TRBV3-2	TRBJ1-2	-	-	TGTGCCAGCAGCCAATTTGCGGGAGCCCGCTACACCTTC	CASSQFAGARYTF
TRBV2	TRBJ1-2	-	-	TGTGCCAGCAGTGAGTCCAGGGCACCAGCTAACTATGGCTACACCTTC	CASSESRAPANYGYTF
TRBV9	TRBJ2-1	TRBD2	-	TGTGCCAGCAGCGTAGATCAGTGGGGACTAGGCGGTCAAGAGCAGTTCTTC	CASSVDQWGLGGQEQFF
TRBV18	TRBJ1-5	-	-	TGTGCCAGCTCACCAGCGGGTACTCAGCCCCAGCATTTT	CASSPAGTQPQHF
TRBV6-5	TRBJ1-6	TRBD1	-	TGTGCCAGCAGAACCGACAGGGACCATAATTCACCCCTCCACTTT	CASRTDRDHNSPLHF
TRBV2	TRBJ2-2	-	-	TGTGCCAGCAGTGATGGCAGGGGGGTCCGGGAGCTGTTTTTT	CASSDGRGVRELFF
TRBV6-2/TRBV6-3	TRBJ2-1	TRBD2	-	TGTGCCAGCAGCCGAACCGGACTAGCGGTCTACAATGAGCAGTTCTTC	CASSRTGLAVYNEQFF
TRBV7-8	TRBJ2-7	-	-	TGTGCCAGCAGCGATCCCCATCCCCAGGCAGCGAGCTCCTACGAGCAGTACTTC	CASSDPHPQAASSYEQYF
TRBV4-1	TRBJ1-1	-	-	TGCGCCAGCAGCCAAGGGTCCAACACTGAAGCTTTCTTT	CASSQGSNTEAFF
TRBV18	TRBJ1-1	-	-	TGTGCCAGCTCACAGGGACAGAACACTGAAGCTTTCTTT	CASSQGQNTEAFF
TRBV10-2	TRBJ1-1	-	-	TGCGCCAGCAGGACTTCCAGAGACCCGAACACTGAAGCTTTCTTT	CASRTSRDPNTEAFF
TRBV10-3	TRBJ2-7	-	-	TGTGCCATCAGTCCGACAGGCTCCTACGAGCAGTACTTC	CAISPTGSYEQYF
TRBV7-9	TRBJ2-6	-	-	TGTGCCAGCAGCTTAGGGTCCAGGGGGGCTGGGGCCAACGTCCTGACTTTC	CASSLGSRGAGANVLTF
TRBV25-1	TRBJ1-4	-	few	TGTGCCAGCAGTGGGGGCGGGGGGCGCGGTGAAAAACTGTTTTTT	CASSGGGGRGEKLFF
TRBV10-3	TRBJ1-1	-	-	TGTGCCATCAGTGAAAACCGGGCAGCTTTCTTT	CAISENRAAFF
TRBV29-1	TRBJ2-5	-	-	TGCAGCGTTCGGGACCAAGGGCGGGAGACCCAGTACTTC	CSVRDQGRETQYF
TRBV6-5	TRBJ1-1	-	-	TGTGCCAGCAAGGTAGAGGGCACTGAAGCTTTCTTT	CASKVEGTEAFF
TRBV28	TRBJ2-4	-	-	TGTGCCAGCAGCCTACTGGGCCTAGCCAAAAACATTCAGTACTTC	CASSLLGLAKNIQYF
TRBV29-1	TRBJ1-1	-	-	TGCAGCGTTGAAGTTGCTGAAGCTTTCTTT	CSVEVAEAFF
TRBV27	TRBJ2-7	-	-	TGTGCCAGCAGTTTTCGTGGACAGACCGAGCAGTACTTC	CASSFRGQTEQYF
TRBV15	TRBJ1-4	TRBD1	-	TGTGCCACCAGCAGAGAGACAGGGGAAAATGAAAAACTGTTTTTT	CATSRETGENEKLFF
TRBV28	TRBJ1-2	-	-	TGTGCCAGCAGTTTATCTGGGGAGAACTATGGCTACACCTTC	CASSLSGENYGYTF
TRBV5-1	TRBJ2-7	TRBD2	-	TGCGCCAGCACGGGGGGGGCGGGCCCCTACGAGCAGTACTTC	CASTGGAGPYEQYF
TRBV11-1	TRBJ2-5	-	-	TGTGCCAGCAGCCTTGGACGGATGCAAGAGACCCAGTACTTC	CASSLGRMQETQYF
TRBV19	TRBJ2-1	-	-	TGTGCCAGTAGTTACTCCTACAATGAGCAGTTCTTC	CASSYSYNEQFF
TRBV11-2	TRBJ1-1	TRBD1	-	TGTGCCAGCAGCTTAGGTGACAGGGTCACTGAAGCTTTCTTT	CASSLGDRVTEAFF
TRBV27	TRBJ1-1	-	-	TGTGCCAGCAGTTCCCCCAGCCGGGGTAAGGGGGACACTGAAGCTTTCTTT	CASSSPSRGKGDTEAFF
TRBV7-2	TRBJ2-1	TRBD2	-	TGTGCCAGCAGTCGACCCCTAGCGGGAGATTCTAATGAGCAGTTCTTC	CASSRPLAGDSNEQFF
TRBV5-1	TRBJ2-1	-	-	TGCGCCAGCAGCTTTGACCCCAGCTCCTACAATGAGCAGTTCTTC	CASSFDPSSYNEQFF
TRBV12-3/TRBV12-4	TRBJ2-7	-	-	TGTGCCAGCAGTTCGGGACTCGAGCAGTACTTC	CASSSGLEQYF
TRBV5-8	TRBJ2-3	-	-	TGTGCCAGCAGCTTGGTCCCGGACAGCTTCACAGATACGCAGTATTTT	CASSLVPDSFTDTQYF
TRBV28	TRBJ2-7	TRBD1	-	TGTGCCAGCCACGGACAGGGCCCCACCGAGCAGTACTTC	CASHGQGPTEQYF
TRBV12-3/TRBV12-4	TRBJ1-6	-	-	TGTGCCAGCAGGGTGGGATATAATTCACCCCTCCACTTT	CASRVGYNSPLHF
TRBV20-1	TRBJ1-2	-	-	TGCAGTGTCTTCTTACCGGGGGGCTACACCTTC	CSVFLPGGYTF
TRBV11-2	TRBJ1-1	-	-	TGTGCCAGCAGCTTGGCCGGGAACACTGAAGCTTTCTTT	CASSLAGNTEAFF
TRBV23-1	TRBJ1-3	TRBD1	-	TGCGCCAGCAGTCCCATCCCCCCAACAGGGGAGGGGATGGGGAACACCATATATTTT	CASSPIPPTGEGMGNTIYF
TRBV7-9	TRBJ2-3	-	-	TGTGCCAGCAGCTCAACCCCCCTTAGCGTGAGCACAGATACGCAGTATTTT	CASSSTPLSVSTDTQYF
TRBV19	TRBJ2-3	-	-	TGTGCCAGTAGTATAGTAGCTTCAGGGGCAGATACGCAGTATTTT	CASSIVASGADTQYF
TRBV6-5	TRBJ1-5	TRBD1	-	TGTGCCAGCACCCCGGGACAGGGACTCAATCAGCCCCAGCATTTT	CASTPGQGLNQPQHF
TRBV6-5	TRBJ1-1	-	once	TGTGCCAGCAGTCGGATGGTTGACACTGAAGCTTTCTTT	CASSRMVDTEAFF
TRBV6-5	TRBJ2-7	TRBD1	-	TGTGCCAGTGCTAAGGGACAGTTCTACGAGCAGTACTTC	CASAKGQFYEQYF
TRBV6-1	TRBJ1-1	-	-	TGTGCCAGCAGTGAAGATCGTCAGTCTCGGAGAAACACTGAAGCTTTCTTT	CASSEDRQSRRNTEAFF
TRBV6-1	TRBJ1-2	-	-	TGTGCCAGCAGTGAAGCGGGGCAGTATGGCTACACCTTC	CASSEAGQYGYTF
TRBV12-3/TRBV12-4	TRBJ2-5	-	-	TGTGCCAGCCAGGAGGGAGCCCAAGAGACCCAGTACTTC	CASQEGAQETQYF
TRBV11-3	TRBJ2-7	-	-	TGTGCCAGCAGCTATACGGCCGGGCTGAGCTACGAGCAGTACTTC	CASSYTAGLSYEQYF
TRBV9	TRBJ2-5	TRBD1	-	TGTGCCAGCAGCAAGCCGACAGGGGAAGCGGAGACCCAGTACTTC	CASSKPTGEAETQYF
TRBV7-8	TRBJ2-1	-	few	TGTGCCAGCAGAGTACGAGGGGGGATCAATGAGCAGTTCTTC	CASRVRGGINEQFF
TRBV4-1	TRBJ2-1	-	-	TGCGCCAGCAGCCATCGGGACCCTTCACCCAATGAGCAGTTCTTC	CASSHRDPSPNEQFF
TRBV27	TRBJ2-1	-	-	TGTGCCAGCAGTTTAGTGGGACACCTTCCCAATGAGCAGTTCTTC	CASSLVGHLPNEQFF
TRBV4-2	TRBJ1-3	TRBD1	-	TGTGCCAGCAGACAATGGGCAGGGGGTGGAAACACCATATATTTT	CASRQWAGGGNTIYF
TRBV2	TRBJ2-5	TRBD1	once	TGTGCCAGCAGTGAGCCCCCGGGACAGAAACAAGAGACCCAGTACTTC	CASSEPPGQKQETQYF